This T cell receptor (beta chain) emerged from a study of blood T cell repertoires in COVID-19. About the research overall: T cells, B-cell-depleted T cells, or PBMCs provided the cDNA or gDNA that served as material.

Sequenced by immunoSEQ multiplex PCR; TCRdb stores in-frame clones only, minus some. The sample contains 200,000 to 250,000 clones, 87% of which appear only once. There are 14 residues in the CDR3. Germline CDR1 is SGHRS and CDR2 is YFSETQ. V gave up 4 bases and J gave up 2 bases, with 10 bases separating them. This clone was seen once. The V and J genes are TRBV5-1 and TRBJ1-3; D perhaps matches TRBD1 (5 bases). This TCR came from a young man with active or convalescent COVID-19. Sequences were obtained from peripheral blood. For the CDR3, the DNA is TGCGCCAGCAGCGAACGGGGGGCTGGAAACACCATATATTTT. Encoded protein: CASSERGAGNTIYF. Full variable domain (missing parts from reference TRBV5-1 and TRBJ1-3): KAGVTQTPRYLIKTRGQQVTLSCSPISGHRSVSWYQQTPGQGLQFLFEYFSETQRNKGNFPGRFSGRQFSNSRSEMNVSTLELGDSALYLCASSERGAGNTIYFGEGSWLTVV.